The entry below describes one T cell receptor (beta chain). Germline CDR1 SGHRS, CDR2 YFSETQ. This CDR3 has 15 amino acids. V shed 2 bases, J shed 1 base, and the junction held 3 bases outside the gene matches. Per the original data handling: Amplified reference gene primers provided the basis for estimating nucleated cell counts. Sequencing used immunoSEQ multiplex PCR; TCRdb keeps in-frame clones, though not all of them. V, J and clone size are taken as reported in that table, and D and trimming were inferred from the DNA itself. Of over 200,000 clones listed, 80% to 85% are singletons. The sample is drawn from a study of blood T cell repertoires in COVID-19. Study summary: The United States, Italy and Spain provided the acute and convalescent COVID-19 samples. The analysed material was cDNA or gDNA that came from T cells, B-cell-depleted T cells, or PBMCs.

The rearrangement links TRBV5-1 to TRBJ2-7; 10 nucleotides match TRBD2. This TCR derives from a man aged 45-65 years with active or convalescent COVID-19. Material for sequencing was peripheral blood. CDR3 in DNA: TGCGCCAGCAGCTTTTCTAGCGGGGGATCCTACGAGCAGTACTTC. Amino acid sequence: CASSFSSGGSYEQYF.